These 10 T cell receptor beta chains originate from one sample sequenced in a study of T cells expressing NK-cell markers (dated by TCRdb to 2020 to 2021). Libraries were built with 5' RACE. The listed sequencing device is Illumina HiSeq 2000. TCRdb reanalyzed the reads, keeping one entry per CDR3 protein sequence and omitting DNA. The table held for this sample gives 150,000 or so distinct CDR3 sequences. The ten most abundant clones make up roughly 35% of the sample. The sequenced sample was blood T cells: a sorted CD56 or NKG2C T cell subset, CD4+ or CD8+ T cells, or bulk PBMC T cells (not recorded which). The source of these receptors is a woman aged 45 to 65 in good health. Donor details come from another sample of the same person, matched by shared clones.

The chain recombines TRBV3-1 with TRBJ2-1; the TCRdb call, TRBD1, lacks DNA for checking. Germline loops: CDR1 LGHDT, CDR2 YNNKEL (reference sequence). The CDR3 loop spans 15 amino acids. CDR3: CASSRGRIDYNEQFF.

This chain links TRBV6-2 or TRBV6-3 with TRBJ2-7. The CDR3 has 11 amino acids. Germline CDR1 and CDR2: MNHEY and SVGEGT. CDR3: CASSYVYEQYF.

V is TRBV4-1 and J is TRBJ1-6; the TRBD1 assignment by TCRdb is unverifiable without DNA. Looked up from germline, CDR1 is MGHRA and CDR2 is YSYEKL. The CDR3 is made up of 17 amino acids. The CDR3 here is CASSDRDESSYNSPLHF.

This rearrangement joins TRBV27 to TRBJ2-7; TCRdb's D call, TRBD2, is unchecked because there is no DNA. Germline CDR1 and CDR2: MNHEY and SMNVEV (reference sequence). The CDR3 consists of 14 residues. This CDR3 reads CASSGLAGAYEQYF.

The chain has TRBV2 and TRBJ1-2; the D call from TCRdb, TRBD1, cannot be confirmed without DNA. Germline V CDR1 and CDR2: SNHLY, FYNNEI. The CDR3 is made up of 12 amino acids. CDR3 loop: CAREGQGPDYTF. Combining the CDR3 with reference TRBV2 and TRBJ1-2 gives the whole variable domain EPEVTQTPSHQVTQMGQEVILRCVPISNHLYFYWYRQILGQKVEFLVSFYNNEISEKSEIFDDQFSVERPDGSNFTLKIRSTKLEDSAMYFCAREGQGPDYTFGSGTRLTVV.

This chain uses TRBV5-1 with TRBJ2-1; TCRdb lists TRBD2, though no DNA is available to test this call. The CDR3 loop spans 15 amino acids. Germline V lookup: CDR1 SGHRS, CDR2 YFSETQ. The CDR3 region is CASSFLAVYYNEQFF.

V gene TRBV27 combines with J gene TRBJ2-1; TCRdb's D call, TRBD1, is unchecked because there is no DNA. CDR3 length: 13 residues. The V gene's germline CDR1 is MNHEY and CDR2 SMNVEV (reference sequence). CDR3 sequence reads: CASSLGRAVEQFF.

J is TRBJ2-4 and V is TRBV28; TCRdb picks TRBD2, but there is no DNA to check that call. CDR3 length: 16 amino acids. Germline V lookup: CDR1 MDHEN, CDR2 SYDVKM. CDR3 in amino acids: CASSLRPSTAKNIQYF.

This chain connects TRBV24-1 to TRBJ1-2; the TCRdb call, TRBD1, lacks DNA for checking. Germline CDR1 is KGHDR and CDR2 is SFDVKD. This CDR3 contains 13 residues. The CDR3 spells CATSESDSYGYTF.

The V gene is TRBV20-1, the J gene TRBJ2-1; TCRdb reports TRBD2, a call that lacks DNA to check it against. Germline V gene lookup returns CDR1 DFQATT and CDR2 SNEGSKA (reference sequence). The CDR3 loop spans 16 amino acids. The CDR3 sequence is CSARWGTSGSGSEQFF.